The clone carrying this TCR beta chain was picked up a small number of times. TCRdb re-analysed the 5' RACE reads in MiXCR, keeping a single row per CDR3 protein. The table shows 450,000 to 600,000 distinct CDR3 sequences, with around a sixth occurring only once. This entry comes from a study of T cells after yellow fever vaccination. This sequence was found in a man between 18 and 35 years old who received the YFV17D yellow fever vaccine. The source material was PBMCs, sampled 4 to 5 days after the first yellow fever vaccination.

CDR3 sequence reads: CSALATRTDTQYF. CDR3 in DNA: TGCAGTGCTCTTGCGACACGCACAGATACGCAGTATTTT. V is TRBV20-1 and J is TRBJ2-3; D is undetermined. The CDR3 loop spans 13 amino acids. The germline gives CDR1 DFQATT, CDR2 SNEGSKA (reference sequence). Trimming removed 5 bases at V and 1 base at J, with 10 bases between.